A single T cell receptor beta chain is shown here with its context. Its specificity is not known. A read error is possible here, since a much larger clone lies one base away. This record belongs to a study of blood T cells in healthy people across ages. Findings and caveats of the study: Any conclusive comparison of naive versus antigen-experienced cells was prevented by using unsorted PBMCs. Both higher diversity and more naive CD4+ cells marked long-lived donors when set against aged donors.

CDR3 length: 16 amino acids. CDR1 and CDR2 (germline): SGHTA, FQGNSA. A sample-barcoded 5' primer and a J-beta primer mix were used in a second PCR of roughly 7 to 11 cycles. Every single cDNA molecule received a tag from a template-switch adaptor with 12 random nucleotides. TCRdb fed the 5' RACE reads into MiXCR, producing one record per CDR3 protein. The profile shows 1.5 million to 2 million distinct CDR3 sequences, 25% to 30% of them singletons. The source material was blood. The chain carries TRBV7-2 and TRBJ1-2, with unresolved D. The source of this sequence is a woman in her 30s in good health. In DNA, the CDR3 is TGTGCCAACAGCGGAGGGTCCTCTTACGTACAGCATGGCTACACCTTC. This encodes CANSGGSSYVQHGYTF.